This TCR beta chain was observed in a study of vaccination and CD4 T cells after COVID-19. Across the study: The post-COVID sampling time was a median about 100 days after diagnosis, ranging from 35 to 161.

Regarding treatment: approximately 11-day PBMC culture with coronavirus spike peptide pools or control peptides (ViraFEST assay). For this clonotype: What it recognizes is unknown.

Cultured CD4+ T cells had their DNA profiled by the Oncomine TCR Beta short-read assay. One entry per CDR3 protein results from TCRdb running MiXCR on the PCR reads. Of about 19,000 distinct CDR3 sequences listed, 43% are singletons. Deletions cut 1 base from V and 8 bases from J, with 10 bases between. The germline gives CDR1 SEHNR, CDR2 FQNEAQ (reference sequence). The CDR3 length is 13 residues. The chain employs TRBV7-9 and TRBJ2-3; D gene uncertain. Specimen: CD4+ T cells from blood, cultured in vitro, collected after SARS-CoV-2 vaccination. The receptor's source is a human donor who had recovered from COVID-19. The CDR3 DNA reads as TGTGCCAGCAGCTTAGATTTGCGGCGTACGCAGTATTTT. Protein: CASSLDLRRTQYF.